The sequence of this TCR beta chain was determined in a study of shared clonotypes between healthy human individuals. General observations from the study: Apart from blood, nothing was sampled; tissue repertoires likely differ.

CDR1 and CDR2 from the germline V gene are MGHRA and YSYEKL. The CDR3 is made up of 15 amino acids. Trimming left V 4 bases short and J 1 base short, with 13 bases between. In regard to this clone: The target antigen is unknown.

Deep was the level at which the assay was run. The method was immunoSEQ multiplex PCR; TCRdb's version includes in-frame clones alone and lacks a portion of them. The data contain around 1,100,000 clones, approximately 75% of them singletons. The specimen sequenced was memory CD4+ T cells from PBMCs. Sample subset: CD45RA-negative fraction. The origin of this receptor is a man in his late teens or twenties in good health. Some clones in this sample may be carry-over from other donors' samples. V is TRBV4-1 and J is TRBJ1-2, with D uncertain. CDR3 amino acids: CASSRYLHLNYGYTF. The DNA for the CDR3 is TGCGCCAGCAGCCGATATCTTCACCTTAACTATGGCTACACCTTC.